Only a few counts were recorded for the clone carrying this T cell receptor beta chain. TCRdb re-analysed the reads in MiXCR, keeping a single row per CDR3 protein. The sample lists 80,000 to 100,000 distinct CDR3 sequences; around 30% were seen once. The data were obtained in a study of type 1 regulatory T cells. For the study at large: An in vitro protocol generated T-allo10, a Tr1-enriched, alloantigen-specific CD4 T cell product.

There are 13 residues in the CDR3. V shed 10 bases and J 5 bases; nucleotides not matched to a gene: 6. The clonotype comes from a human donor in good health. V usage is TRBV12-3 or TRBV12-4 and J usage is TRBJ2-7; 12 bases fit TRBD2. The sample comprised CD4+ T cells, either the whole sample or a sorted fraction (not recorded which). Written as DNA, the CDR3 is TGTGCCACCGAACTAGCGGGAGGCAACGAGCAGTACTTC. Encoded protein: CATELAGGNEQYF.